These 4 T cell receptor beta chains were all obtained from the same sample, sequenced in a study of blood T cell repertoires in COVID-19 (dated by TCRdb to the early 2020s). The library was generated by the immunoSEQ multiplex PCR assay. The table was pulled from immuneACCESS by TCRdb, which kept in-frame rearrangements only. Such tables lose some clones; where checked, under half of the loss comes from unresolved V genes, and the rest has no known cause. This sample comprises approximately 200,000 clones, approximately 86% of them detected only once. Approximately 2.3% of the sample rests with the top ten. Sequencing was carried out using peripheral blood. These receptors all come from a man in his 70s with active or convalescent COVID-19.

The CDR3 region has the DNA TGTGCCAGCAAGGTGGATACAGGGATCAACACTGAAGCTTTCTTT. It codes for CASKVDTGINTEAFF. The chain has TRBV27 and TRBJ1-1, with a weak D call TRBD1 (6 bases). Trimming left V 7 bases short and J 2 bases short, with 17 bases between. The CDR3 is made up of 15 amino acids. Per the germline V gene, CDR1 is MNHEY and CDR2 is SMNVEV (reference sequence).

V is TRBV28 and J is TRBJ1-6; 9 bases agree with TRBD1. Germline trimming cut 6 bases from V and 15 bases from J; bases unmatched to any gene: 12. The germline CDR1 and CDR2 sequences are MDHEN and SYDVKM. This CDR3 spans 14 amino acids. The CDR3 is CASRVQGAPPLLHF. The CDR3 nucleotides are TGTGCCAGCAGGGTACAGGGGGCTCCCCCTCTCCTCCACTTT.

The chain carries TRBV6-2 or TRBV6-3 and TRBJ2-5, with D possibly being TRBD1 (6 bases). The germline V gene has CDR1 MNHEY and CDR2 SVGEGT. V gave up 3 bases and J gave up 3 bases, with 11 bases separating them. The CDR3 runs to 14 residues. CDR3 in amino acids: CASSYRQEEETQYF. CDR3 bases: TGTGCCAGCAGTTATAGACAGGAGGAAGAGACCCAGTACTTC.

The chain's CDR3 is CAISDISGVAGYNEQFF. The CDR3 region has the DNA TGTGCCATCAGTGATATTTCTGGGGTGGCGGGCTACAATGAGCAGTTCTTC. The chain couples TRBV10-3 to TRBJ2-1; D is possibly TRBD2 (5 bases). The CDR3 loop spans 17 amino acids. V dropped 3 bases and J dropped 3 bases, with 18 bases sitting between them. Germline V gives CDR1 ENHRY, CDR2 SYGVKD.